The next 23 T cell receptor beta chains were all read from a single sample in a study of T cells in Graves' hyperthyroidism and ophthalmopathy. Researchers amplified the TCR beta CDR3 regions from RNA transcripts. Primed by the HTBI set, a first-round RT-PCR was run on the TCR CDR3. One entry per CDR3 protein results from TCRdb running MiXCR on the multiplex PCR reads. The sample records over 700,000 distinct CDR3 sequences, about a third being singletons. Sample: blood. These receptors all come from a woman aged 40-49 years with Graves' hyperthyroidism.

V and J are TRBV11-2 and TRBJ2-7; D remains ambiguous. Germline V CDR1 and CDR2: SGHAT, FQNNGV. The CDR3 has 15 amino acids. V lost 6 bases to trimming and J lost 5 bases, with 20 bases between them. The CDR3 bases are TGTGCCAGCAGTTACCCGTCTCTCCGACCCAACGAGCAGTACTTC. Translating gives CASSYPSLRPNEQYF.

This clonotype was counted many times. The genes are TRBV10-3 and TRBJ1-6; D ambiguous. The germline CDR1 and CDR2 sequences are ENHRY and SYGVKD. This CDR3 contains 15 residues. Deletions cut 0 bases from V and 6 bases from J, with 9 bases between. This CDR3 is CAISESRGGNSPLHF. The CDR3 DNA reads TGTGCCATCAGTGAGTCTAGAGGAGGTAATTCACCCCTCCACTTT.

This clonotype was seen more than once but under ten times. The CDR3 sequence is CASSAGTESNQPQHF. The DNA of the CDR3 is TGTGCCAGCAGCGCCGGGACAGAGAGCAATCAGCCCCAGCATTTT. The rearrangement uses TRBV5-8 and TRBJ1-5; 7 bases are shared with TRBD1. The germline gives CDR1 SGHTS, CDR2 YDEGEE. Losses at the gene ends were 4 bases for V and 1 base for J; bases not matched to a gene: 5. There are 15 residues in the CDR3. Based on the CDR3 plus reference TRBV5-8 and TRBJ1-5, the full variable domain is EAGVTQSPTHLIKTRGQQATLRCSPISGHTSVYWYQQALGLGLQFLLWYDEGEERNRGNFPPRFSGRQFPNYSSELNVNALELEDSALYLCASSAGTESNQPQHFGDGTRLSIL.

There are many counts of this clonotype. This chain links TRBV10-3 with TRBJ1-1, with unresolved D. The V end lost 5 bases, the J end lost 3 bases, and 7 bases lay between the germline ends. The germline V gene encodes CDR1 ENHRY and CDR2 SYGVKD. CDR3 length equals 12 residues. This CDR3 is CAISREDTEAFF. CDR3 sequence (DNA): TGTGCCATCAGTAGGGAAGACACTGAAGCTTTCTTT.

This clonotype showed up just a few times. V and J are TRBV7-9 and TRBJ1-2, with TRBD1 identical over 8 bases. The V segment lost 11 bases and the J segment 3 bases; nucleotides outside the gene matches: 8. CDR3 length: 13 residues. CDR1 and CDR2 (germline): SEHNR, FQNEAQ (reference sequence). The CDR3 loop reads CAWVGQGDYGYTF. In nucleotides, the CDR3 is TGTGCCTGGGTCGGACAGGGCGACTATGGCTACACCTTC.

This clonotype has at least ten counts. The rearrangement joins TRBV10-1 to TRBJ1-1, with D unresolved. Germline CDR1 is WNHNN and CDR2 is SYGVQD (reference sequence). The CDR3 runs 11 residues. The V gene lost 4 bases and the J gene lost 3 bases, with 3 bases spanning the gap. CDR3 bases: TGCGCCAGCAGTGCGTACACTGAAGCTTTCTTT. Amino acid sequence: CASSAYTEAFF.

Turning to this clonotype: This CDR3 fails to terminate in the conserved phenylalanine or tryptophan, so it likely reflects a read error. The chain joins TRBV7-3 to TRBJ1-2; 7 bases align to TRBD1. V shed 5 bases, J shed 2 bases, and the junction held 5 bases outside the gene matches. The CDR3 is made up of 14 amino acids. In germline, CDR1 is SGHTA, CDR2 FQGTGA. CDR3 in DNA: TGTGCCAGCAGCCCCGGACAGGTGAACTATGGCTACACCCTC. Translation gives CASSPGQVNYGYTL.

As for this clonotype: A much larger clone is a single base away; this may be a read error. V gene TRBV7-1 combines with J gene TRBJ1-1; no reliable D call. TRBV7-1 is designated an ORF whose function remains uncertain. Trimming removed 1 base from V and 6 bases from J, with 6 bases in between. There are 12 residues in the CDR3. The CDR3: CASSSGKAEAFF. The CDR3 DNA follows: TGTGCCAGCAGCTCAGGGAAGGCTGAAGCTTTCTTT.

This clonotype was counted at least ten times. This rearrangement joins TRBV19 to TRBJ2-7; D unclear. Trimming took 9 bases from V and 3 from J, leaving 15 bases between them. The germline CDR1 and CDR2 sequences are LNHDA and SQIVND (reference sequence). The CDR3 spans 13 residues. CDR3 DNA sequence: TGTGCCAGCAGCTTTGGTCAGGACTACGAGCAGTACTTC. Translating it yields CASSFGQDYEQYF.

At least ten counts were recorded for this clonotype. This chain links TRBV29-1 with TRBJ2-7, with D perhaps TRBD1 (6 bases). The CDR3 sequence is 12 residues long. Between the trimmed V and J ends, which lost 6 bases and 3 bases, there was a span of 12 bases. Per germline, CDR1 SQVTM and CDR2 ANQGSEA. The CDR3, as DNA: TGCAGCGTGGATGGACAGAACTACGAGCAGTACTTC. Its protein product is CSVDGQNYEQYF.

V is TRBV6-1 and J is TRBJ1-1; D possibly corresponds to TRBD1 (6 bases). CDR1 and CDR2 (germline): MNHNS, SASEGT. V was shortened by 8 bases and J by 3 bases, with 13 bases between the two germline ends. This CDR3 is 13 amino acids long. The CDR3 nucleotides read TGTGCCAGCGACTGGCGGGGGCACACTGAAGCTTTCTTT. Residues: CASDWRGHTEAFF.

V gene TRBV6-5 combines with J gene TRBJ1-1; D is uncertain. The germline V and J ends were trimmed by 9 bases and 2 bases, with 16 bases remaining between them. Germline CDR1 reads MNHEY; CDR2 reads SVGAGI. The CDR3 is 14 residues long. The DNA for the CDR3 is TGTGCCAGTAACGAGATAGGGTTTAACACTGAAGCTTTCTTT. Protein: CASNEIGFNTEAFF.

This clonotype has ten or more counts. The V call is TRBV13, the J call TRBJ1-1, with D maybe TRBD1 (5 bases). The V gene lost 0 bases and the J gene lost 4 bases, with 12 bases spanning the gap. This CDR3 is built from 15 residues. Germline values: CDR1 PRHDT, CDR2 FYEKMQ (reference sequence). For the CDR3, the DNA is TGTGCCAGCAGCTTAGGAGGGGCTGGGGGCACTGAAGCTTTCTTT. This codes for CASSLGGAGGTEAFF.

Only one count was recorded for this clonotype. This sequence joins TRBV7-2 and TRBJ1-6; maybe TRBD1 (5 bases). This CDR3 contains 17 residues. Germline assignment: CDR1 SGHTA and CDR2 FQGNSA. The V gene lost 5 bases and the J gene lost 8 bases, with 22 bases spanning the gap. As DNA, the CDR3 is TGTGCCAGCAGCGGGGGGGGTGGAGCCCCCTCGGATTCACCCCTCCACTTT. This codes for CASSGGGGAPSDSPLHF.

The V gene is TRBV20-1, the J gene TRBJ1-4, with a tentative D call TRBD1 (5 bases). The length of the CDR3 is 14 residues. Deletions cut 0 bases from V and 3 bases from J, with 8 bases between. CDR1 and CDR2 (germline): DFQATT, SNEGSKA (reference sequence). In DNA, the CDR3 is TGCAGTGCTAGAGAGGCAGGGCCTAATGAAAAACTGTTTTTT. Its translation: CSAREAGPNEKLFF.

This chain uses TRBV20-1 with TRBJ2-5; possibly TRBD2 for D (5 bases). Trimming took 1 base from V and 4 from J, leaving 28 bases between them. Per germline, CDR1 DFQATT and CDR2 SNEGSKA (reference sequence). This CDR3 is 19 amino acids long. CDR3: CSARAPPLVPATGRETQYF. In nucleotides, the CDR3 is TGCAGTGCTAGAGCCCCGCCCCTAGTCCCCGCAACGGGAAGAGAGACCCAGTACTTC.

The table lists this clonotype with a count of one. A much more abundant neighbour one base away suggests this may be a read error. The V call is TRBV7-9, the J call TRBJ1-2; TRBD1 matches at 7 bases. This CDR3 region has 15 residues. Germline assignment: CDR1 SEHNR and CDR2 FQNEAQ (reference sequence). This CDR3 is CASSQSTGNNYGYAF. Written as DNA, the CDR3 is TGTGCCAGCAGCCAGTCGACAGGGAACAACTATGGCTACGCCTTC.

A few counts support this clonotype. This sequence joins TRBV25-1 and TRBJ1-6; no firm D call. The V gene's germline CDR1 is MGHDK and CDR2 SYGVNS. The CDR3 consists of 13 residues. The CDR3: CASRGLDNSPLHF. The CDR3, as DNA: TGTGCTAGCCGAGGACTGGATAATTCACCCCTCCACTTT.

This chain joins TRBV30 and TRBJ2-2; 11 bases agree with TRBD2. CDR1 and CDR2 from the germline V gene are GTSNPN and SVGIG (reference sequence). V lost 6 bases and J lost 1; bases outside the gene matches: 4. This CDR3 contains 15 residues. CDR3 nucleotide sequence: TGTGCCTGCGATGGACTAGCGGGGAACACCGGGGAGCTGTTTTTT. Translated, it gives CACDGLAGNTGELFF.

Only a few counts were recorded for this clonotype. This chain links TRBV6-5 with TRBJ1-2, with a possible D match to TRBD1 (6 bases). The V gene's germline CDR1 is MNHEY and CDR2 SVGAGI. CDR3 length: 13 residues. V lost 8 bases and J 4 bases, leaving 14 bases between the germline ends. The CDR3 DNA is TGTGCCAGCTCTATAAGGACAGCCTATGGCTACACCTTC. Its protein product is CASSIRTAYGYTF.

About this clonotype itself: This may be a read error: a much more frequent sequence differs by one nucleotide. This rearrangement joins TRBV10-3 to TRBJ1-2; D not certain. The CDR3 sequence is 14 residues long. In germline, CDR1 is ENHRY, CDR2 SYGVKD. The CDR3 protein is CASSYSSGTDGCTF. The DNA for the CDR3 is TGTGCCAGCAGTTACTCGTCAGGTACGGATGGCTGCACCTTC.

On this clonotype: An end of the junction does not agree with germline; a read error may underlie this. This chain joins TRBV11-2 and TRBJ2-7; D is uncertain. CDR1 is SGHAT, CDR2 FQNNGV, per germline. The CDR3 loop spans 12 amino acids. CDR3 region: CASSSSSYEQHF. The CDR3 DNA reads as TGTGCCAGCAGCTCTAGTTCCTACGAGCAGCACTTC.

This clonotype was found a few times. The genes are TRBV7-2 and TRBJ2-5, with D possibly TRBD2 on 6 matching bases. The CDR3 has 18 amino acids. Germline CDR1 SGHTA, CDR2 FQGNSA. The V and J ends lost 7 bases and 4 bases respectively, with 28 bases between them. CDR3 residues: CASIPKRAGPIGAETQYF. The CDR3 DNA reads as TGTGCCAGCATTCCTAAACGGGCGGGGCCGATTGGTGCAGAGACCCAGTACTTC. Full variable domain (remainder filled in from reference TRBV7-2 and TRBJ2-5): GAGVSQSPSNKVTEKGKDVELRCDPISGHTALYWYRQSLGQGLEFLIYFQGNSAPDKSGLPSDRFSAERTGGSVSTLTIQRTQQEDSAVYLCASIPKRAGPIGAETQYFGPGTRLLVL.